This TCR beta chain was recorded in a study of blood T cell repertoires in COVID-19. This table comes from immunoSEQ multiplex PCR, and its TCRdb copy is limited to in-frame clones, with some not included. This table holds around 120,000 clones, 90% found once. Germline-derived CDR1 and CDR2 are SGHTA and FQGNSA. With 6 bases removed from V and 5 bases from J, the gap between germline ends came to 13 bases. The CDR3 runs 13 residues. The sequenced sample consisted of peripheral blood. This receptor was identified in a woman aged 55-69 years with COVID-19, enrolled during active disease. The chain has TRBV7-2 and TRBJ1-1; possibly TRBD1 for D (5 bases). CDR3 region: CASSTREGTEAFF. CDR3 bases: TGTGCCAGCAGTACCAGGGAGGGAACTGAAGCTTTCTTT.